These 30 T cell receptor beta chains came from one sample sequenced in a study of OX40 agonist ivuxolimab in advanced cancers. Profiling relied on immunoSEQ multiplex PCR, and the TCRdb table lists in-frame clones only, not all of them. The table includes tens of thousands of clones, approximately 84% detected once. The specimen comprised CD4+ or CD8+ T cells sorted from blood, sampled in a trial of the OX40 agonist ivuxolimab. Every receptor here comes from an adult with an advanced solid tumor such as melanoma, head and neck, liver or kidney cancer.

This chain joins TRBV6-1 and TRBJ2-7; D is unresolved. The CDR3 covers 12 residues. CDR1 is MNHNS, CDR2 SASEGT, per germline. V was pared by 6 bases and J by 0 bases, with 6 bases between. Here the CDR3 DNA reads TGTGCCAGCAGGCAGAGCTCCTACGAGCAGTACTTC. It yields the protein CASRQSSYEQYF.

This chain connects TRBV27 to TRBJ2-2; the D is unclear. The germline CDR1 and CDR2 sequences are MNHEY and SMNVEV (reference sequence). This CDR3 contains 12 residues. Trimming left V 1 base short and J 3 bases short, with 0 bases between. The CDR3: CASSLYTGELFF. DNA for the CDR3: TGTGCCAGCAGTTTATACACCGGGGAGCTGTTTTTT.

V is TRBV28 and J is TRBJ2-1, with D possibly being TRBD2 (5 bases). The V end was cut by 1 base, the J end by 8 bases, with 15 bases between. Germline loops: CDR1 MDHEN, CDR2 SYDVKM. CDR3 length: 15 residues. The CDR3 DNA is TGTGCCAGCAGTTTATCCCCCCGAGGGTACCATGAGCAGTTCTTC. Translated, it gives CASSLSPRGYHEQFF.

The chain uses TRBV19 and TRBJ2-7, with a possible D match to TRBD1 (6 bases). Per the germline V gene, CDR1 is LNHDA and CDR2 is SQIVND (reference sequence). The CDR3 runs to 12 residues. The V gene lost 6 bases and the J gene lost 3 bases, with 9 bases spanning the gap. This CDR3 is CASSEGHYEQYF. In DNA, the CDR3 is TGTGCCAGTAGCGAGGGACACTACGAGCAGTACTTC.

The V gene is TRBV4-2, the J gene TRBJ2-7; D is possibly TRBD1 (5 bases). CDR1 and CDR2 (germline): LGHNA, YNFKEQ. CDR3 length: 14 amino acids. V was pared by 0 bases and J by 2 bases, with 8 bases between. The DNA of the CDR3 is TGTGCCAGCAGCCAAGACAGGGAAACCTACGAGCAGTACTTC. It encodes CASSQDRETYEQYF.

The chain joins TRBV11-3 to TRBJ2-7; D might be TRBD1 (5 bases). Trimming left V 4 bases short and J 1 base short, with 8 bases between. Germline assignment: CDR1 SGHNT and CDR2 YENEEA. CDR3 size: 13 residues. CDR3 region: CASSYRISYEQYF. In DNA form, the CDR3 reads TGTGCCAGCAGCTACAGGATTTCCTACGAGCAGTACTTC.

The chain recombines TRBV6-5 with TRBJ1-4, with D unresolved. Deletions cut 0 bases from V and 4 bases from J, with 12 bases between. This CDR3 contains 16 residues. The germline V gene has CDR1 MNHEY and CDR2 SVGAGI. CDR3 amino acids: CASSYSGSGLNEKLFF. Here the CDR3 DNA reads TGTGCCAGCAGTTACTCGGGTTCTGGTCTTAATGAAAAACTGTTTTTT.

The chain employs TRBV13 and TRBJ2-7; 10 nucleotides align to TRBD1. Germline V gene data show CDR1 as PRHDT and CDR2 as FYEKMQ (reference sequence). The CDR3 extends over 14 amino acids. V gave up 7 bases and J gave up 1 base; unmatched junction bases: 4. The CDR3 here is CASTPGQGSYEQYF. CDR3 in DNA: TGTGCCAGCACCCCGGGACAGGGGTCCTACGAGCAGTACTTC.

This clone was found once. J is TRBJ2-7 and V is TRBV9, with D uncertain. Germline loops: CDR1 SGDLS, CDR2 YYNGEE. Trimming removed 3 bases at V and 1 base at J, with 11 bases between. CDR3 length: 14 amino acids. The DNA of the CDR3 is TGTGCCAGCAGCGGAGGCGGACCTTCCTACGAGCAGTACTTC. As protein: CASSGGGPSYEQYF.

The J gene is TRBJ1-1, the V gene TRBV11-2; D unresolved. The CDR3 runs to 14 residues. CDR1 and CDR2 (germline): SGHAT, FQNNGV. Trimming pared 1 base from V and 1 base from J, leaving 7 bases between. The CDR3 loop is CASSLVSRNTEAFF. The CDR3 nucleotides read TGTGCCAGCAGCTTAGTGAGCAGGAACACTGAAGCTTTCTTT.

The chain has TRBV7-6 and TRBJ2-2; perhaps TRBD1 as D (6 bases). With 6 bases removed from V and 0 bases from J, the gap between germline ends came to 20 bases. CDR1 and CDR2 (germline): SGHVS, FNYEAQ. The length of the CDR3 is 18 residues. CDR3 amino acids: CASSSRRDTLTNTGELFF. DNA for the CDR3: TGTGCCAGCAGTTCGCGCAGGGACACCCTTACGAACACCGGGGAGCTGTTTTTT.

V usage is TRBV30 and J usage is TRBJ2-1; possible D gene TRBD1, 5 bases. Per germline, CDR1 GTSNPN and CDR2 SVGIG (reference sequence). There are 13 residues in the CDR3. The ends were cut back, 2 bases at V and 7 bases at J, with 12 bases in the middle. CDR3 in amino acids: CAWSFSRVNEQFF. The CDR3 DNA sequence: TGTGCCTGGAGTTTCTCCAGGGTAAATGAGCAGTTCTTC.

The V gene is TRBV27, the J gene TRBJ2-7; D might be TRBD2 (6 bases). Trimming took 3 bases from V and 0 from J, leaving 9 bases between them. This CDR3 has 14 residues. Germline-derived CDR1 and CDR2 are MNHEY and SMNVEV (reference sequence). CDR3 in DNA: TGTGCCAGCAGTTTTGAGGGACTCTCCTACGAGCAGTACTTC. Residues: CASSFEGLSYEQYF.

The V gene is TRBV12-5, the J gene TRBJ2-3, with unresolved D. Looked up from germline, CDR1 is LGHNT and CDR2 is FRNRAP. Trimming cost V 0 bases and J 1 base, with 5 bases left between them. CDR3 length: 14 residues. As DNA, the CDR3 is TGTGCTAGTGGTTTGGTAGGCGGCACAGATACGCAGTATTTT. This encodes CASGLVGGTDTQYF.

This clone was counted a single time. The chain recombines TRBV5-1 with TRBJ2-7; perhaps TRBD2 as D (6 bases). Germline CDR1 reads SGHRS; CDR2 reads YFSETQ. The CDR3 totals 13 residues. Trimming pared 3 bases from V and 2 bases from J, leaving 9 bases between. The CDR3 sequence: CASSYSGTYEQYF. In nucleotides, the CDR3 is TGCGCCAGCAGCTATAGCGGAACCTACGAGCAGTACTTC.

This rearrangement joins TRBV4-1 to TRBJ2-5; TRBD1 matches 9 bases. The J call is uncertain, as TRBJ2-7 better fits the DNA end. This CDR3 spans 16 amino acids. Germline values: CDR1 MGHRA, CDR2 YSYEKL. The CDR3 reads CASSQKQGARGYEQYF. CDR3 bases: TGCGCCAGCAGCCAAAAACAGGGGGCGCGCGGCTACGAGCAGTACTTC.

The chain joins TRBV4-1 to TRBJ2-1; 8 nucleotides match TRBD2. The CDR3 is made up of 18 amino acids. V shed 1 base and J 9 bases; nucleotides not matched to a gene: 17. Germline loops: CDR1 MGHRA, CDR2 YSYEKL. CDR3 in amino acids: CASSQAPHLAGKGGEQFF. The CDR3 DNA reads as TGCGCCAGCAGCCAAGCCCCGCACCTAGCGGGCAAGGGGGGTGAGCAGTTCTTC.

The chain has TRBV11-2 and TRBJ2-3; D gene uncertain. Per the germline V gene, CDR1 is SGHAT and CDR2 is FQNNGV. The length of the CDR3 is 13 residues. Trimming took 5 bases from V and 1 from J, leaving 7 bases between them. The CDR3 DNA reads as TGTGCCAGCAGCGATAGGGGCACAGATACGCAGTATTTT. As protein: CASSDRGTDTQYF.

The rearrangement uses TRBV5-6 and TRBJ2-7; 9 bases fit TRBD2. This CDR3 spans 14 amino acids. Germline V lookup: CDR1 SGHDT, CDR2 YYEEEE. The V segment lost 2 bases and the J segment 2 bases; nucleotides outside the gene matches: 2. CDR3 nucleotides: TGTGCCAGCAGCTTTAGACTAGCGGCCTACGAGCAGTACTTC. This encodes CASSFRLAAYEQYF.

The chain recombines TRBV11-2 with TRBJ2-7; weak D call: TRBD2 (6 bases). V was pared by 8 bases and J by 2 bases, with 16 bases between. Germline assignment: CDR1 SGHAT and CDR2 FQNNGV. The CDR3 loop spans 14 amino acids. CDR3 nucleotide sequence: TGTGCCAGCTCCCCCGGAGCGGGTCCCTACGAGCAGTACTTC. Translation: CASSPGAGPYEQYF. The whole variable domain, remainder taken from reference TRBV11-2 and TRBJ2-7, is EAGVAQSPRYKIIEKRQSVAFWCNPISGHATLYWYQQILGQGPKLLIQFQNNGVVDDSQLPKDRFSAERLKGVDSTLKIQPAKLEDSAVYLCASSPGAGPYEQYFGPGTRLTVT.

This rearrangement joins TRBV11-2 to TRBJ2-7; TRBD2 agrees at 15 bases. The germline V gene has CDR1 SGHAT and CDR2 FQNNGV. The V segment lost 5 bases and the J segment 3 bases; nucleotides outside the gene matches: 8. CDR3 length: 17 residues. CDR3 bases: TGTGCCAGCAGCCCCGGACTAGCGGGAGGGCCCGACTACGAGCAGTACTTC. Encoded protein: CASSPGLAGGPDYEQYF.

The chain joins TRBV19 to TRBJ2-2, with TRBD2 matching 7 bases. Per the germline V gene, CDR1 is LNHDA and CDR2 is SQIVND (reference sequence). The length of the CDR3 is 17 residues. V lost 1 base, J lost 5 bases, and 10 bases stayed unmatched. CDR3: CASSIASSGVGTGELFF. CDR3 coding DNA: TGTGCCAGTAGTATAGCCTCTAGCGGTGTTGGGACCGGGGAGCTGTTTTTT.

This clone was seen a handful of times. The chain combines TRBV4-1 with TRBJ1-1; D is unclear. V gave up 3 bases and J gave up 5 bases, with 10 bases separating them. The CDR3 is made up of 13 amino acids. Germline V gene lookup returns CDR1 MGHRA and CDR2 YSYEKL. CDR3 sequence reads: CASSQIGGTEAFF. For the CDR3, the DNA is TGCGCCAGCAGCCAGATAGGAGGGACTGAAGCTTTCTTT.

V usage is TRBV28 and J usage is TRBJ2-1; a weak D match, TRBD1 (6 bases). V was shortened by 2 bases and J by 4 bases, with 18 bases between the two germline ends. This CDR3 is built from 17 residues. Germline V gene data show CDR1 as MDHEN and CDR2 as SYDVKM. This chain's CDR3 is CASSLLDPTQGYNEQFF. CDR3 DNA sequence: TGTGCCAGCAGTTTACTGGACCCCACTCAGGGGTACAATGAGCAGTTCTTC.

Only a few counts were recorded for this clone. J is TRBJ2-2 and V is TRBV4-2; D uncertain. Trimming stripped 2 bases from V and 0 bases from J, with 7 bases between. The CDR3 is made up of 15 amino acids. The V gene's germline CDR1 is LGHNA and CDR2 YNFKEQ. The CDR3 bases are TGTGCCAGCAGCCAATTCTACCCGAACACCGGGGAGCTGTTTTTT. This sequence encodes CASSQFYPNTGELFF.

The chain joins TRBV11-2 to TRBJ1-4; a weak D match, TRBD1 (5 bases). The ends were cut back, 2 bases at V and 15 bases at J, with 16 bases in the middle. The V gene's germline CDR1 is SGHAT and CDR2 FQNNGV. The CDR3 runs 13 residues. The chain's CDR3 is CASSLTQGGRLFF. The DNA for the CDR3 is TGTGCCAGCAGCTTAACCCAGGGAGGGCGGTTGTTTTTT.

Comments on this clone: Given a far larger clone just one base away, this is likely a sequencing read error. The V and J genes are TRBV5-5 and TRBJ2-7; 7 bases are shared with TRBD1. Unmatched junction bases numbered 6, after V lost 0 bases and J lost 0 bases. Germline values: CDR1 SGHKS, CDR2 YYEKEE (reference sequence). The CDR3 is 16 amino acids. CDR3 DNA sequence: TGTGCCAGCAGCTTGGACGGACAGGTGATCTCCTACGAGCAGTACTTC. This gives the protein CASSLDGQVISYEQYF.

The rearrangement joins TRBV7-8 to TRBJ1-1; possibly TRBD1 for D (6 bases). Germline-derived CDR1 and CDR2 are SGHVS and FQNEAQ. V lost 2 bases and J lost 5, with 12 bases in between. The CDR3 runs 14 residues. The DNA of the CDR3 is TGTGCCAGCAGCTTAACAGGGATTAGGACTGAAGCTTTCTTT. It encodes CASSLTGIRTEAFF.

This rearrangement joins TRBV27 to TRBJ2-1; 14 bases line up with TRBD2. The V segment lost 5 bases and the J segment 7 bases; nucleotides outside the gene matches: 7. This CDR3 contains 16 residues. From germline, CDR1 is MNHEY and CDR2 SMNVEV (reference sequence). The CDR3 is CASSQGTSGSINEQFF. The CDR3, as DNA: TGTGCCAGCAGTCAAGGGACTAGCGGGAGTATAAATGAGCAGTTCTTC.

This sequence joins TRBV4-2 and TRBJ2-2; TRBD1 is a possible D gene (6 bases). The CDR3 is 16 residues long. Trimming left V 9 bases short and J 2 bases short, with 19 bases between. Germline V CDR1 and CDR2: LGHNA, YNFKEQ. The CDR3 loop is CASKDVPGQNTGELFF. The CDR3 DNA reads as TGTGCCAGTAAAGACGTGCCGGGACAAAACACCGGGGAGCTGTTTTTT.